This record covers a single TCR beta chain. Sequencing used immunoSEQ multiplex PCR; TCRdb keeps in-frame clones, though not all of them. This sample carries around 370,000 clones, around nine tenths of them seen once, and the ten largest clones take roughly 3.4%. The data derive from a study of blood T cell repertoires in COVID-19. Germline CDR1 and CDR2: SGHTA and FQGNSA. V lost 5 bases, J lost 5 bases, and 10 bases stayed unmatched. CDR3 length: 15 residues. Sequenced material: peripheral blood. The chain employs TRBV7-2 and TRBJ2-5; 8 bases agree with TRBD1. This clonotype originated in a woman between 18 and 30 years old who had recovered from COVID-19. The CDR3 region is CASSETTGGFETQYF. For the CDR3, the DNA is TGTGCCAGCAGCGAGACTACAGGGGGATTCGAGACCCAGTACTTC.